The clone carrying this T cell receptor (beta chain) was observed a single time. This sample was included in a study of cytomegalovirus exposure and HLA in healthy donors. Germline values: CDR1 MGHRA, CDR2 YSYEKL. The length of the CDR3 is 15 residues. The V and J ends lost 6 bases and 2 bases, in that order; junction bases with no gene match: 6. Primers: 60 Vbeta forward and 13 Jbeta reverse. Clones were sequenced by immunoSEQ multiplex PCR, and TCRdb holds only the in-frame ones, with some missing. The profile shows more than 200,000 clones, more than 75% of them singletons. Sequencing input: PBMCs. The chain combines TRBV4-1 with TRBJ2-7; 11 bases match TRBD2. The receptor was isolated from a human donor in good health. The CDR3 nucleotides read TGCGCCAGCAGGGCCGGGACTAGCGGTCCCTACGAGCAGTACTTC. Protein sequence: CASRAGTSGPYEQYF.